In this sample, the clone carrying this T cell receptor (beta chain) turned up a few times. Germline assignment: CDR1 MGHRA and CDR2 YSYEKL. This CDR3 has 15 residues. The J segment lost 3 bases and the V segment lost 4 bases, leaving 9 bases of the junction unmatched. The entry originates in a study of blood T cells in healthy people across ages. A second roughly 6 to 12 cycle PCR used barcoded and J-beta primers. TCRdb re-called the 5' RACE reads with MiXCR, one entry per CDR3 protein. In the table there are some 930,000 distinct CDR3 sequences, about 27% of which are singletons. Collection of around 10 milliliters of peripheral blood was performed for each donor. Extraction yielded at least 6 micrograms of total RNA per sample. In addition, the sample was reused for a study of T cells of mothers and their children.

The chain uses TRBV4-1 and TRBJ2-7; TRBD2 aligns across 7 bases. The sequence derives from a woman in her thirties or forties in good health. The source material was blood. CDR3 in amino acids: CASSLTGGPNYEQYF. The CDR3, as DNA: TGCGCCAGCAGCCTTACGGGGGGTCCAAACTACGAGCAGTACTTC.